These T cell receptor beta chains were read from a single sample in a study of OX40 agonist ivuxolimab in advanced cancers. Clones were sequenced by immunoSEQ multiplex PCR, and TCRdb holds only the in-frame ones, with some missing. Found here are roughly 80,000 clones, approximately 85% of them singletons; the top ten hold roughly 2.3%. The specimen comprised CD4+ or CD8+ T cells sorted from blood, sampled in a trial of the OX40 agonist ivuxolimab. The receptors shown here come from an adult with an advanced solid tumor such as melanoma, head and neck, liver or kidney cancer. CDR3s include the opening cysteine and the closing phenylalanine or tryptophan. The D gene is left open where the match is weak. The size field is filled for only some rows; it gives once, few, many or a size class.

V gene,D gene,J gene,clone size,CDR3 protein,CDR3 DNA
TRBV14,-,TRBJ1-1,once,CASSSGGTAFF,TGTGCCAGCAGCTCTGGAGGCACGGCTTTCTTT
TRBV5-4,-,TRBJ2-5,-,CASSLNRQETQYF,TGTGCCAGCAGCTTGAACAGACAAGAGACCCAGTACTTC
TRBV11-1,-,TRBJ1-1,-,CASSSGSGPMNTEAFF,TGTGCCAGCAGTTCTGGTTCGGGACCTATGAACACTGAAGCTTTCTTT
TRBV6-6,-,TRBJ1-1,-,CASSWGVEVRSTEAFF,TGTGCCAGCAGTTGGGGAGTCGAGGTGAGGAGCACTGAAGCTTTCTTT
TRBV5-4,TRBD2,TRBJ2-3,-,CASSLAAGGGTDTQYF,TGTGCCAGCAGCTTGGCCGCGGGGGGGGGCACAGATACGCAGTATTTT
TRBV15,TRBD2,TRBJ2-7,once,CATSRDRAGGWDEQYF,TGTGCCACCAGCAGAGATCGAGCGGGAGGTTGGGACGAGCAGTACTTC
TRBV28,-,TRBJ2-5,-,CASSLAGKETQYF,TGTGCCAGCAGTTTAGCGGGGAAAGAGACCCAGTACTTC
TRBV7-8,TRBD2,TRBJ2-1,-,CASSGGVLAGAKSNEQFF,TGTGCCAGCAGTGGAGGGGTCCTAGCGGGGGCCAAGAGCAATGAGCAGTTCTTC
TRBV6-5,TRBD1,TRBJ2-2,-,CASRRDRPTGELFF,TGTGCCAGCCGACGGGACAGGCCCACCGGGGAGCTGTTTTTT
TRBV1,-,TRBJ2-1,-,CTSSPHDGASPFF,TGCACCAGCAGCCCCCACGACGGGGCCTCGCCGTTCTTC
TRBV28,-,TRBJ1-5,-,CASSSPDGQPQHF,TGTGCCAGCAGCTCGCCCGATGGTCAGCCCCAGCATTTT
TRBV4-1,-,TRBJ2-1,few,CASSYLGPEQFF,TGCGCCAGCAGCTACCTAGGACCTGAGCAGTTCTTC
TRBV18,TRBD1,TRBJ2-7,-,CASSPLPTGVASEQYF,TGTGCCAGCTCACCACTACCGACAGGGGTAGCGTCCGAGCAGTACTTC
TRBV10-1,TRBD2,TRBJ2-1,-,CASSGGTSGRTYRQFF,TGCGCCAGCAGCGGCGGGACTAGCGGGAGGACTTATCGACAGTTCTTC
TRBV6-4,TRBD2,TRBJ2-7,-,CAIPFRTSGGSYEQYF,TGTGCCATCCCTTTTAGGACTAGCGGGGGATCCTACGAGCAGTACTTC
TRBV7-3,TRBD2,TRBJ2-2,few,CASSLGTSGRGYTGELFF,TGTGCCAGCAGCTTAGGGACTAGCGGGAGAGGGTACACCGGGGAGCTGTTTTTT
TRBV19,TRBD1,TRBJ1-5,-,CATNPGTGAHQPQHF,TGTGCCACTAATCCCGGGACAGGGGCGCATCAGCCCCAGCATTTT
TRBV7-2,-,TRBJ2-2,-,CASSQKASDTGELFF,TGTGCCAGCAGCCAGAAGGCTAGCGACACCGGGGAGCTGTTTTTT
TRBV5-5,TRBD1,TRBJ2-7,-,CASSRTGGRTYEQYF,TGTGCCAGCAGCAGGACAGGGGGTCGGACCTACGAGCAGTACTTC
TRBV11-2,-,TRBJ1-2,-,CASSPRGGGNYGYTF,TGTGCCAGCAGCCCGAGGGGGGGTGGGAACTATGGCTACACCTTC
TRBV14,-,TRBJ2-7,-,CASSQDSFYEQYF,TGTGCCAGCAGCCAAGACAGTTTCTACGAGCAGTACTTC
TRBV6-6,-,TRBJ1-2,-,CASSYSKSQDGYTF,TGTGCCAGCAGTTACTCGAAGAGTCAGGACGGCTACACCTTC
TRBV9,TRBD1,TRBJ2-7,few,CASSVGLGQGSYEQYF,TGTGCCAGCAGCGTAGGGTTGGGACAGGGGTCCTACGAGCAGTACTTC
TRBV6-1,-,TRBJ2-6,-,CASMIGANVLTF,TGTGCCAGCATGATCGGGGCCAACGTCCTGACTTTC
TRBV6-5,-,TRBJ2-7,-,CASSPQYAMEQYF,TGTGCCAGCAGTCCCCAATACGCGATGGAGCAGTACTTC
TRBV7-8,TRBD1,TRBJ1-6,few,CASSSSGTDNSPLHF,TGTGCCAGCAGCTCCTCAGGGACAGATAATTCACCCCTCCACTTT
TRBV7-9,TRBD1,TRBJ2-5,-,CASSPGQGAGTQYF,TGTGCCAGCAGCCCGGGACAGGGGGCGGGGACCCAGTACTTC
TRBV28,-,TRBJ1-2,-,CASSLMVGSYGYTF,TGTGCCAGCAGTTTAATGGTGGGTAGTTATGGCTACACCTTC
TRBV27,TRBD1,TRBJ2-6,-,CASRSGTGFSSGANVLTF,TGTGCCAGCAGGTCCGGGACAGGGTTTTCCTCTGGGGCCAACGTCCTGACTTTC
TRBV7-3,TRBD2,TRBJ2-7,-,CASSLTSYYEQYF,TGTGCCAGCAGCCTGACTAGCTACTACGAGCAGTACTTC
TRBV30,-,TRBJ2-7,-,CAWSNSHGYEQYF,TGTGCCTGGAGTAATTCGCATGGCTACGAGCAGTACTTC
TRBV7-2,-,TRBJ2-3,once,CASSQGGSPTDTQYF,TGTGCCAGCAGCCAGGGGGGGAGCCCCACAGATACGCAGTATTTT
TRBV14,TRBD1,TRBJ2-2,-,CASSQDNRGHGELFF,TGTGCCAGCAGCCAAGATAACAGGGGGCACGGGGAGCTGTTTTTT
TRBV5-6,TRBD1,TRBJ2-3,-,CASSLRVRGRSDTQYF,TGTGCCAGCAGCTTAAGGGTCAGGGGGCGATCAGATACGCAGTATTTT
TRBV5-1,TRBD1,TRBJ1-3,-,CASSLGTGTGTSGNTIYF,TGCGCCAGCAGCTTGGGCACCGGGACAGGGACCTCTGGAAACACCATATATTTT
TRBV23-1,TRBD1,TRBJ2-3,-,CASSQWTGITDTQYF,TGCGCCAGCAGTCAGTGGACAGGCATCACAGATACGCAGTATTTT
TRBV6-5,-,TRBJ1-2,-,CASTSESLRGYTF,TGTGCCAGCACCTCGGAGAGCCTTCGGGGCTACACCTTC
TRBV28,-,TRBJ1-1,-,CASSLSGREAFF,TGTGCCAGCAGTTTATCGGGGCGGGAAGCTTTCTTT
TRBV5-1,TRBD1,TRBJ1-4,-,CASSYRTGAGLKEKLFF,TGCGCCAGCAGCTACCGGACAGGGGCGGGCCTAAAAGAAAAACTGTTTTTT
TRBV4-1,-,TRBJ2-1,few,CASSQVMGNSNEQFF,TGCGCCAGCAGCCAAGTGATGGGGAACAGCAATGAGCAGTTCTTC
TRBV12-1,-,TRBJ2-5,-,CASSSYKEETQYF,TGTGCCAGCAGCTCATACAAAGAGGAGACCCAGTACTTC
TRBV4-3,-,TRBJ1-1,-,CASSQDSGFGTEAFF,TGCGCCAGCAGCCAAGACTCGGGGTTTGGCACTGAAGCTTTCTTT
TRBV6-1,-,TRBJ1-1,-,CASSVEGWGEAFF,TGTGCCAGCAGTGTGGAGGGATGGGGTGAAGCTTTCTTT
TRBV6-5,-,TRBJ2-7,-,CASSLRSHHYEQYF,TGTGCCAGCAGCCTTCGTAGCCATCACTACGAGCAGTACTTC
TRBV6-1,-,TRBJ2-1,-,CASSEGGESTTQFF,TGTGCCAGCAGTGAAGGGGGGGAGTCGACCACGCAGTTCTTC
TRBV5-5,-,TRBJ1-1,-,CASSTIISTEAFF,TGTGCCAGCAGTACGATCATCAGCACTGAAGCTTTCTTT
TRBV27,-,TRBJ1-4,once,CASSLHRSEKLFF,TGTGCCAGCAGCCTACACAGGTCTGAAAAACTGTTTTTT
TRBV7-6,-,TRBJ1-4,-,CASSPHRAIPEKLFF,TGTGCCAGCAGCCCACACAGGGCTATACCTGAAAAACTGTTTTTT
TRBV5-6,TRBD1,TRBJ1-6,once,CASSFRDRGSYNSPLHF,TGTGCCAGCAGCTTCCGGGACAGGGGCTCCTATAATTCACCCCTCCACTTT
TRBV5-4,TRBD2,TRBJ2-2,-,CASSGTSGGANTGELFF,TGTGCCAGCAGCGGGACTAGCGGGGGGGCGAACACCGGGGAGCTGTTTTTT
TRBV30,-,TRBJ1-2,-,CARGSGLGYTF,TGTGCCCGGGGGTCAGGGCTTGGCTACACCTTC
TRBV18,-,TRBJ1-1,once,CASSRLEGGTEAFF,TGTGCCAGCTCACGCCTTGAGGGAGGGACTGAAGCTTTCTTT
TRBV30,-,TRBJ1-1,-,CAWSARGTEAFF,TGTGCCTGGAGCGCACGGGGGACTGAAGCTTTCTTT